The next 10 T cell receptor beta chains were all read from a single sample in a study of T cells in Graves' hyperthyroidism and ophthalmopathy. Regions amplified from RNA transcripts were the TCR beta CDR3 regions. A set of HTBI primers served as the primers for a first-round RT-PCR of the TCR CDR3. TCRdb independently ran MiXCR on the multiplex PCR reads; one entry per CDR3 protein. This table holds approximately 600,000 distinct CDR3 sequences, less than 25% found once. Sequencing used blood. These receptors all come from a man aged 25-45 years with Graves' ophthalmopathy.

The sample holds many counts of this clonotype. This chain links TRBV28 with TRBJ2-7; 9 bases fit TRBD1. CDR3 length equals 14 residues. Trimming cost V 5 bases and J 4 bases; bases outside gene matches: 6. Germline values: CDR1 MDHEN, CDR2 SYDVKM. CDR3 sequence (DNA): TGTGCCAGCAGTCCTCTCGACAGGGGGTACGAGCAGTACTTC. Its protein product is CASSPLDRGYEQYF. Together with reference TRBV28 and TRBJ2-7, the CDR3 gives the full variable domain: DVKVTQSSRYLVKRTGEKVFLECVQDMDHENMFWYRQDPGLGLRLIYFSYDVKMKEKGDIPEGYSVSREKKERFSLILESASTNQTSMYLCASSPLDRGYEQYFGPGTRLTVT.

The rearrangement links TRBV24-1 to TRBJ1-5; TRBD1 might be the D (5 bases). With 2 bases removed from V and 6 bases from J, the gap between germline ends came to 13 bases. Germline V gene sequence: CDR1 KGHDR, CDR2 SFDVKD. This CDR3 has 15 amino acids. The CDR3 sequence is CATSDSGHLAQPQHF. The CDR3 DNA reads TGTGCCACCAGTGATTCCGGACACTTGGCTCAGCCCCAGCATTTT.

The rearrangement joins TRBV2 to TRBJ2-2, with TRBD2 matching over 9 bases. The CDR3 consists of 15 residues. J lost 1 base, V lost 6 bases, and 3 bases had no gene match. Germline-derived CDR1 and CDR2 are SNHLY and FYNNEI. CDR3 nucleotide sequence: TGTGCCAGCAGGGAGACTAGCGGGAACACCGGGGAGCTGTTTTTT. Translation gives CASRETSGNTGELFF.

The chain links TRBV28 to TRBJ2-5, with D possibly being TRBD2 (6 bases). Germline values: CDR1 MDHEN, CDR2 SYDVKM. Between the trimmed V and J ends, which lost 8 bases and 2 bases, there was a span of 12 bases. This CDR3 comprises 13 residues. The CDR3 reads CASRSGGQETQYF. The CDR3 DNA is TGTGCCAGCCGTAGCGGAGGACAAGAGACCCAGTACTTC. Variable domain in full (rest from reference TRBV28 and TRBJ2-5): DVKVTQSSRYLVKRTGEKVFLECVQDMDHENMFWYRQDPGLGLRLIYFSYDVKMKEKGDIPEGYSVSREKKERFSLILESASTNQTSMYLCASRSGGQETQYFGPGTRLLVL.

This clonotype occurred a few times. The rearrangement links TRBV6-5 to TRBJ2-7; perhaps TRBD2 as D (5 bases). V was cut by 2 bases and J by 6 bases, with 11 bases left in between. This CDR3 spans 13 amino acids. CDR1 is MNHEY, CDR2 SVGAGI, per germline. CDR3 coding DNA: TGTGCCAGCAGTTACCAGCGGCTAGCCGAGCAGTACTTC. It encodes CASSYQRLAEQYF.

The gene calls are TRBV10-1 and TRBJ1-2; D gene unclear. Trimming took off 6 bases at V and 4 bases at J, with 12 bases between the two ends. This CDR3 comprises 13 residues. The germline V gene has CDR1 WNHNN and CDR2 SYGVQD (reference sequence). CDR3 coding DNA: TGCGCCAGCAGCTCCCAACCGGGCTATGGCTACACCTTC. This translates into CASSSQPGYGYTF.

This clonotype was observed many times. The V call is TRBV30, the J call TRBJ1-2; perhaps TRBD1 as D (5 bases). Deletions cut 5 bases from V and 4 bases from J, with 8 bases between. Germline values: CDR1 GTSNPN, CDR2 SVGIG (reference sequence). This CDR3 comprises 11 residues. This CDR3 is CAWGASYGYTF. DNA for the CDR3: TGTGCCTGGGGGGCCAGCTATGGCTACACCTTC.

This clonotype was seen only once. The chain has TRBV20-1 and TRBJ2-1, with 9 bases matching TRBD1. From germline, CDR1 is DFQATT and CDR2 SNEGSKA (reference sequence). J lost 8 bases, V lost 1 base, and 6 bases had no gene match. CDR3 length: 14 amino acids. In nucleotides, the CDR3 is TGCAGTGCTAGAGTTTCTGGGACAGGGTATGAGCAGTTCTTC. Amino acid sequence: CSARVSGTGYEQFF.

The genes are TRBV20-1 and TRBJ1-1; D unclear. Trimming left V 0 bases short and J 1 base short, with 15 bases between. The germline V gene has CDR1 DFQATT and CDR2 SNEGSKA (reference sequence). The CDR3 has 16 residues. The CDR3 DNA sequence: TGCAGTGCTAGAGATCAAGCGGGCCTACGGAACACTGAAGCTTTCTTT. Protein sequence: CSARDQAGLRNTEAFF.

Ten or more counts support this clonotype. The chain couples TRBV13 to TRBJ2-6, with D perhaps matching TRBD2 (5 bases). Germline V gene sequence: CDR1 PRHDT, CDR2 FYEKMQ (reference sequence). Trimming stripped 5 bases from V and 2 bases from J, with 10 bases between. The CDR3 has 15 residues. Here the CDR3 reads CASSPQRAGANVLTF. In DNA form, the CDR3 reads TGTGCCAGCAGCCCGCAGAGGGCTGGGGCCAACGTCCTGACTTTC.